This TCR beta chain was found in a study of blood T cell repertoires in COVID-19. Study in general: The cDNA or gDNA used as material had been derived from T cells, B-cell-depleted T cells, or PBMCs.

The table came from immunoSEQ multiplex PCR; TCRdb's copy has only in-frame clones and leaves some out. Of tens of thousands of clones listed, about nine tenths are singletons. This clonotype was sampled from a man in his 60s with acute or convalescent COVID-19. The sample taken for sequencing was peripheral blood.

The CDR3 coding sequence is TGTGCCAGCAGCCAAGCACAATATGGCTACACCTTC. It is translated as CASSQAQYGYTF. The chain couples TRBV4-2 to TRBJ1-2; D not resolved. V lost 1 base and J 5 bases, leaving 5 bases between the germline ends. Germline assignment: CDR1 LGHNA and CDR2 YNFKEQ. The CDR3 sequence is 12 residues long.